This TCR beta chain was captured by sequencing in a study of CD8+CD57+ T cells in acquired aplastic anemia. Study context: When averaged, DNA from sorted CD4+ and CD8+ cells came to 3.2 ug. Broader study findings: Roughly 30 was the count of CD8+ CDR3 sequences that patients shared with controls.

It was genomic DNA that served as the template for profiling TCR beta VDJ and CDR3. From the reads, TCRdb called clonotypes with MiXCR, one entry per CDR3 protein. The sample lists roughly 280,000 distinct CDR3 sequences, approximately 58% occurring once. All sequencing subjects had displayed CD8+CD57+ cell expansion on flow cytometry. Trimming took 0 bases from V and 14 from J, leaving 11 bases between them. Germline CDR1 is SGHTA and CDR2 is FQGNSA. The CDR3 sequence is 13 residues long. Of note for this clonotype: The antigen remains unidentified.

The rearrangement uses TRBV7-2 and TRBJ1-6; D is unresolved. The clonotype was recovered from a human donor with aplastic anemia. The sequencing input was sorted CD4+, CD8+, or CD8+CD57+ T cells (not recorded which) from PBMCs. CDR3 sequence reads: CASSLAQEATLHF. The CDR3 DNA follows: TGTGCCAGCAGCTTAGCGCAGGAAGCCACCCTCCACTTT.